These T cell receptor beta chains were read from a single sample in a study of patients and donors after allogeneic stem cell transplantation. Each CDR3 protein gets one entry after TCRdb re-called the RT-PCR reads with MiXCR. The table records 200,000 to 250,000 distinct CDR3 sequences, roughly 13% of them present only once. The sample taken for sequencing was blood, either unsorted or a sorted T cell fraction (not recorded which). The receptors here all came from a human donor who was either an allogeneic HSCT recipient or a stem cell or donor lymphocyte infusion donor (not recorded which). It is not recorded whose cells these are; they may come from a transplant donor. CDR3s include the opening cysteine and the closing phenylalanine or tryptophan. D genes are given only for firm matches. Only some rows state a clone size, as once, few, many or a class for expanded clones.

>-|TRBV11-2|-|TRBJ2-2
CASSLDRGPGTGELFF
TGTGCCAGCAGCTTAGACAGGGGCCCGGGCACCGGGGAGCTGTTTTTT
>-|TRBV6-5|-|TRBJ2-2
CASSYSGATTGELFF
TGTGCCAGCAGTTATTCGGGGGCTACCACCGGGGAGCTGTTTTTT
>few|TRBV11-2|-|TRBJ1-2
CASSGTPNYGYTF
TGTGCCAGCTCCGGAACCCCTAACTATGGCTACACCTTC
>many|TRBV3-1|-|TRBJ2-1
CASSPLSGKNEQFF
TGTGCCAGCAGCCCACTGTCAGGGAAGAATGAGCAGTTCTTC
>-|TRBV30|TRBD1|TRBJ1-1
CACSVQGRNTEAFF
TGTGCCTGTAGCGTACAGGGGAGGAACACTGAAGCTTTCTTT
>few|TRBV20-1|TRBD1|TRBJ1-5
CSAWDRGQPQHF
TGCAGTGCCTGGGACAGAGGACAGCCCCAGCATTTT
>-|TRBV7-9|-|TRBJ2-7
CASSPRSGTYEQYF
TGTGCCAGCAGCCCCCGTAGCGGAACCTACGAGCAGTACTTC
>-|TRBV14|-|TRBJ2-6
CASSLLGRAGANVLTF
TGTGCCAGCAGCCTTCTGGGCAGGGCTGGGGCCAACGTCCTGACTTTC
>few|TRBV7-3|-|TRBJ1-2
CASSRGRGPYGYTF
TGTGCCAGCTCCCGGGGCAGGGGTCCCTATGGCTACACCTTC
>-|TRBV29-1|TRBD1|TRBJ1-1
CSVGTGGTEAFF
TGCAGCGTGGGAACAGGGGGCACTGAAGCTTTCTTT
>few|TRBV20-1|TRBD1|TRBJ1-5
CSASGTGGQPQHF
TGCAGTGCTAGCGGGACAGGGGGGCAGCCCCAGCATTTT
>few|TRBV4-3|TRBD1|TRBJ2-6
CASSQVAGGNTGANVLTF
TGCGCCAGCAGCCAAGTGGCAGGGGGCAACACTGGGGCCAACGTCCTGACTTTC
>-|TRBV2|-|TRBJ1-5
CASSDGTHSNQPQHF
TGTGCCAGCAGTGATGGTACCCATAGCAATCAGCCCCAGCATTTT
>few|TRBV12-3/TRBV12-4|-|TRBJ1-6
CASSPSGRENSPLHF
TGTGCCAGCAGCCCCTCGGGCAGGGAGAATTCACCCCTCCACTTT
>few|TRBV19|-|TRBJ1-5
CASTRDGKNQPQHF
TGTGCCAGTACTCGGGATGGGAAGAATCAGCCCCAGCATTTT
>few|TRBV20-1|TRBD2|TRBJ2-1
CSAVQTSGRGDEQFF
TGCAGTGCTGTTCAGACTAGCGGGAGAGGGGATGAGCAGTTCTTC
>few|TRBV5-1|-|TRBJ2-1
CASSLDLLFGQFF
TGCGCCAGCAGCTTGGACCTATTGTTTGGGCAGTTCTTC
>-|TRBV27|TRBD1|TRBJ2-7
CASRFGQGALFEQYF
TGTGCCAGCAGATTCGGACAGGGGGCACTCTTCGAGCAGTACTTC
>-|TRBV24-1|TRBD2|TRBJ2-7
CATWRGVFDEQYF
TGTGCCACCTGGCGGGGGGTTTTCGACGAGCAGTACTTC
>-|TRBV19|TRBD2|TRBJ2-5
CASRSDGTSGSETQYF
TGTGCCAGTAGGTCAGACGGGACTAGCGGGAGTGAGACCCAGTACTTC
>few|TRBV5-1|TRBD1|TRBJ2-7
CASSSNRDRGRYEQYF
TGCGCCAGCAGTTCAAACCGGGACAGGGGGAGGTACGAGCAGTACTTC
>many|TRBV6-2/TRBV6-3|-|TRBJ1-6
CASSYSAARGGGVSYNSPLHF
TGTGCCAGCAGTTACTCGGCGGCGCGCGGCGGCGGGGTCTCCTATAATTCACCCCTCCACTTT
>few|TRBV7-9|-|TRBJ2-2
CASSLAQPTGELFF
TGTGCCAGCAGCTTAGCCCAGCCCACCGGGGAGCTGTTTTTT
>few|TRBV30|TRBD2|TRBJ2-7
CAWTQGLAGGPFPYEQYF
TGTGCCTGGACCCAGGGACTAGCGGGAGGGCCTTTTCCCTACGAGCAGTACTTC
>few|TRBV20-1|-|TRBJ2-5
CSARTGPGETQYF
TGCAGTGCTAGGACAGGACCGGGGGAGACCCAGTACTTC
>-|TRBV10-3|TRBD1|TRBJ2-1
CAIRDREDEQFF
TGTGCCATCAGGGACAGGGAGGATGAGCAGTTCTTC
>many|TRBV18|TRBD1|TRBJ1-3
CASSPKATGGTSGNTIYF
TGTGCCAGCTCACCAAAGGCCACAGGGGGCACTTCGGGAAACACCATATATTTT
>many|TRBV6-4|TRBD1|TRBJ2-3
CASSPDRGDTQYF
TGTGCCAGCAGTCCCGACAGGGGAGATACGCAGTATTTT
>many|TRBV12-3/TRBV12-4|TRBD1|TRBJ2-1
CASRSTGTAPEQFF
TGTGCCAGCAGATCTACCGGGACAGCACCTGAGCAGTTCTTC
>few|TRBV6-1|-|TRBJ1-6
CASSVGGLNSPLHF
TGTGCCAGCAGTGTCGGCGGATTAAATTCACCCCTCCACTTT
>many|TRBV5-1|-|TRBJ2-4
CASRKERALKNIQYF
TGCGCCAGCAGAAAGGAGCGGGCCCTCAAAAACATTCAGTACTTC
>-|TRBV12-3/TRBV12-4|-|TRBJ1-5
CASSLSQGSNQPQHF
TGTGCCAGCAGTTTATCCCAGGGAAGCAATCAGCCCCAGCATTTT
>many|TRBV10-3|TRBD2|TRBJ2-2
CAIGREGATGELFF
TGTGCCATCGGACGGGAGGGTGCCACCGGGGAGCTGTTTTTT
>many|TRBV7-2|-|TRBJ2-7
CASSLDKYEQYF
TGTGCCAGCAGCTTAGACAAGTACGAGCAGTACTTC
>-|TRBV4-1|TRBD2|TRBJ2-1
CTSSQERLATKNEQFF
TGCACCAGCAGCCAAGAGCGACTAGCGACCAAAAATGAGCAGTTCTTC
>-|TRBV7-2|-|TRBJ2-7
CASSLVGDEQYF
TGTGCCAGCAGCTTAGTAGGGGATGAGCAGTACTTC
>-|TRBV20-1|-|TRBJ2-2
CSARDGQLNTGELFF
TGCAGTGCTAGGGACGGACAGTTAAACACCGGGGAGCTGTTTTTT
>few|TRBV5-5|-|TRBJ2-1
CASKYGTSRDEQFF
TGTGCCAGCAAGTACGGAACTAGTAGGGATGAGCAGTTCTTC
>-|TRBV19|-|TRBJ1-5
CASSVGQLKGQPQHF
TGTGCCAGTAGTGTTGGCCAACTTAAGGGTCAGCCCCAGCATTTT
>few|TRBV15|-|TRBJ2-3
CATSRGADTQYF
TGTGCCACCAGCAGAGGGGCAGATACGCAGTATTTT
>few|TRBV20-1|-|TRBJ2-4
CSARDAGVRNIQYF
TGCAGTGCTAGAGACGCGGGCGTTAGGAACATTCAGTACTTC